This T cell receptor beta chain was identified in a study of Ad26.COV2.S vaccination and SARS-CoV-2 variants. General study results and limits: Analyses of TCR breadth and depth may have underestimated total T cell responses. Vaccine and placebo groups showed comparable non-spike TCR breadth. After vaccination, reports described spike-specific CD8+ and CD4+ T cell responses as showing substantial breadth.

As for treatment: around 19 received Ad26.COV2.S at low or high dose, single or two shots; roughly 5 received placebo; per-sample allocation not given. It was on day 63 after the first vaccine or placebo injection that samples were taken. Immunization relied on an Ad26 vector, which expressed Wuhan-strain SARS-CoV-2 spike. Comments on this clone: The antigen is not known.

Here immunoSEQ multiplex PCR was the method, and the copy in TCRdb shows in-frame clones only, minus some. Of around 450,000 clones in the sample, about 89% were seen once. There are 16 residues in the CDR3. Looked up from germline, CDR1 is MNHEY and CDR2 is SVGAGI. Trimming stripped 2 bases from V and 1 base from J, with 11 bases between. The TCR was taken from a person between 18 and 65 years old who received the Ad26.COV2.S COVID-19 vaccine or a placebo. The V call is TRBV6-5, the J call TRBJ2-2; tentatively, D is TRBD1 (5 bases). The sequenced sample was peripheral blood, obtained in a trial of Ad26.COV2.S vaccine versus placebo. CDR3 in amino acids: CASSYHGHRNTGELFF. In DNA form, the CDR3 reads TGTGCCAGCAGTTACCACGGACACAGGAACACCGGGGAGCTGTTTTTT.